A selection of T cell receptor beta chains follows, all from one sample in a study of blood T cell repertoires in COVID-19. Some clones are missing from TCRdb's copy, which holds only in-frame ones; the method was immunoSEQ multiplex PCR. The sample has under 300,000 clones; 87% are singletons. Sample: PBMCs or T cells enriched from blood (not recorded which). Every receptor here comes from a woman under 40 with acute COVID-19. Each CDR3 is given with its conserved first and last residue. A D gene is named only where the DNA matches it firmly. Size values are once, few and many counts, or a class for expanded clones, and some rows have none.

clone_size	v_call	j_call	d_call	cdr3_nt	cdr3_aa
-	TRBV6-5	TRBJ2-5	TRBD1	TGTGCCAGCAGGCCAACCCTACAGGGGTGGGCGACCCAGTACTTC	CASRPTLQGWATQYF
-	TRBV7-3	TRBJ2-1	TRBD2	TGTGCCAGCAGCTTAAATGTGGGGGGACTAGCGGGCAACAATGAGCAGTTCTTC	CASSLNVGGLAGNNEQFF
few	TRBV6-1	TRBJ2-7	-	TGTGCCAGCAGTGAATGGAGAGAAAACTACGAGCAGTACTTC	CASSEWRENYEQYF
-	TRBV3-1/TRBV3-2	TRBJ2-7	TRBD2	TGTGCCAGCAGCCAAGATCGGGGGGGACGCGAGCAGTACTTC	CASSQDRGGREQYF
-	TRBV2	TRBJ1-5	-	TGTGCCAGCAGTGAAATTTTGGCACCTGATCAGCCCCAGCATTTT	CASSEILAPDQPQHF
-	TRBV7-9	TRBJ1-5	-	TGTGCCAGCAGCCACCACAGCACCTCTAGCAATCAGCCCCAGCATTTT	CASSHHSTSSNQPQHF
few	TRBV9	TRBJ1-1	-	TGTGCCAGTTCCGGTAACGCGGGGAACACTGAAGCTTTCTTT	CASSGNAGNTEAFF
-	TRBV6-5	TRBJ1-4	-	TGTGCCAGCAGGGGGCGGCCTAATGAAAAACTGTTTTTT	CASRGRPNEKLFF
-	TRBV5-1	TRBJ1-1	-	TGCGCCAGCAGCCGGTTACAGGGTATGGGTAACACTGAAGCTTTCTTT	CASSRLQGMGNTEAFF
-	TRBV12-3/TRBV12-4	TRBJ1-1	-	TGTGCCAGCAGCCCCTATTTGGTCACTGAAGCTTTCTTT	CASSPYLVTEAFF
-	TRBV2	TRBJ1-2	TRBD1	TGTGCCAGCAGTGAATCACAGGGGGCGGATGGCTACACCTTC	CASSESQGADGYTF